This TCR beta chain emerged from a study of blood T cell repertoires in COVID-19. The method was immunoSEQ multiplex PCR; TCRdb's version includes in-frame clones alone and lacks a portion of them. The sample shows a few hundred thousand clones, 90% of them seen only once. Trimming cost V 5 bases and J 3 bases; bases outside gene matches: 10. Germline V gives CDR1 SQVTM, CDR2 ANQGSEA. The CDR3 sequence is 15 residues long. The sequence was obtained from a man younger than 45 who had been exposed to COVID-19. The chain has TRBV29-1 and TRBJ2-1; 7 bases agree with TRBD2. What was sequenced was PBMCs or T cells enriched from blood (not recorded which). The CDR3 sequence: CSVPSVAGVYNEQFF. The CDR3, as DNA: TGCAGCGTTCCGTCGGTAGCGGGTGTCTACAATGAGCAGTTCTTC.